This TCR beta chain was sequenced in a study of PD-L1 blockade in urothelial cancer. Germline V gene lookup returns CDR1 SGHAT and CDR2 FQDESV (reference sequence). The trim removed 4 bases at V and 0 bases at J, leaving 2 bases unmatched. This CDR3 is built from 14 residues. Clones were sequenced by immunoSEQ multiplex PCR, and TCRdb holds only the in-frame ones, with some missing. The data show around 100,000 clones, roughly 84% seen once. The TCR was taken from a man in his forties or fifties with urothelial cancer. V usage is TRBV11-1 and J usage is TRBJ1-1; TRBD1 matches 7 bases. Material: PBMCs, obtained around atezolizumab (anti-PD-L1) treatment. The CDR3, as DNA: TGTGCCAGCAGCTACAGGGGAATGAACACTGAAGCTTTCTTT. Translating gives CASSYRGMNTEAFF.